These T cell receptor beta chains were read from a single sample in a study of blood T cell repertoires in COVID-19. TCRdb's table, derived via immunoSEQ multiplex PCR, lists solely in-frame clones and lacks some. The sample comprises 160,000 or so clones, roughly 75% of which are singletons, and about 6.5% rests with the top ten. Input material: peripheral blood. These receptors were obtained from a man in his 70s with active or convalescent COVID-19. CDR3s include the opening cysteine and the closing phenylalanine or tryptophan. A D gene is named only where the DNA matches it firmly. Rows may omit the clone size; those that give it use once, few, many or a size class.

j_gene | v_gene | d_gene | abundance | len | CDR3aa | CDR3nt
TRBJ1-2 | TRBV2 | TRBD1 | . | 15 | CASSLGRGRKDGYTF | TGTGCCAGCAGTTTGGGCAGGGGGCGGAAGGATGGCTACACCTTC
TRBJ1-1 | TRBV30 | . | . | 14 | CAWGTGTMNTEAFF | TGTGCCTGGGGTACAGGGACGATGAACACTGAAGCTTTCTTT
TRBJ1-6 | TRBV6-2/TRBV6-3 | TRBD1 | few | 15 | CASSYSGTANSPLHF | TGTGCCAGCAGTTACTCCGGGACAGCCAATTCACCCCTCCACTTT
TRBJ2-3 | TRBV5-4 | . | . | 17 | CASSFWLSGTSTDTQYF | TGTGCCAGCAGCTTTTGGCTAAGCGGAACTAGCACAGATACGCAGTATTTT
TRBJ2-1 | TRBV3-1/TRBV3-2 | . | . | 13 | CASSQIERNEQFF | TGTGCCAGCAGTCAAATTGAGCGGAATGAGCAGTTCTTC
TRBJ1-1 | TRBV27 | . | . | 13 | CASSLWGETEAFF | TGTGCCAGCAGTTTATGGGGGGAGACTGAAGCTTTCTTT
TRBJ1-4 | TRBV12-3/TRBV12-4 | . | many | 12 | CASSLAQEKLFF | TGTGCCAGCAGTTTAGCACAGGAAAAACTGTTTTTT
TRBJ1-5 | TRBV6-5 | . | few | 15 | CASSRQLGSNQPQHF | TGTGCCAGCAGTCGACAGTTGGGGAGCAATCAGCCCCAGCATTTT
TRBJ1-1 | TRBV12-5 | TRBD1 | . | 14 | CASGSGTVDTEAFF | TGTGCTAGTGGTTCCGGGACAGTTGACACTGAAGCTTTCTTT
TRBJ1-1 | TRBV7-9 | TRBD1 | . | 14 | CASSFQGVGTEAFF | TGTGCCAGCAGCTTTCAGGGGGTTGGGACTGAAGCTTTCTTT
TRBJ1-2 | TRBV6-5 | TRBD1 | . | 13 | CASSVTGAYGYTF | TGTGCCAGCAGCGTCACAGGGGCTTATGGCTACACCTTC
TRBJ2-1 | TRBV5-4 | TRBD2 | . | 18 | CASSLSPLGAGGYNEQFF | TGTGCCAGCAGCTTGTCCCCTCTGGGAGCGGGAGGATACAATGAGCAGTTCTTC
TRBJ1-2 | TRBV7-6 | . | . | 14 | CASSLDGQGSGYTF | TGTGCCAGCAGCTTAGACGGGCAGGGAAGTGGCTACACCTTC
TRBJ2-3 | TRBV5-1 | TRBD1 | . | 16 | CASSLGQGPSTDTQYF | TGCGCCAGCAGCTTGGGACAGGGACCTAGCACAGATACGCAGTATTTT